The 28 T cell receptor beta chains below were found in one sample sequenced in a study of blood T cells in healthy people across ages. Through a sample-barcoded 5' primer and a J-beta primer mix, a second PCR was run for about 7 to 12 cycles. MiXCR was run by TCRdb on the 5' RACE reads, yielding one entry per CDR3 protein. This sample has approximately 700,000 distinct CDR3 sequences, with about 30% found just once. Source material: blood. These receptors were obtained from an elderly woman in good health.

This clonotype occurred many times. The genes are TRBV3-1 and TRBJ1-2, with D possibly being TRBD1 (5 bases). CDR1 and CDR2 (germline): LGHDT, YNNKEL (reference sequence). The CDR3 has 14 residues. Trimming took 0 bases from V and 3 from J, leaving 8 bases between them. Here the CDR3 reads CASSQEGRDYGYTF. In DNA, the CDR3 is TGTGCCAGCAGCCAAGAAGGCAGGGACTATGGCTACACCTTC.

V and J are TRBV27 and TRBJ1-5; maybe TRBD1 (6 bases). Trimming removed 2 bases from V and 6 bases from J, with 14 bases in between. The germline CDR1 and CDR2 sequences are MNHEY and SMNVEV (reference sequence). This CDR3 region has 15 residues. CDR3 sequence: CASSLEGRRGQPQHF. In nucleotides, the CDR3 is TGTGCCAGCAGTTTAGAGGGGCGCAGGGGTCAGCCCCAGCATTTT.

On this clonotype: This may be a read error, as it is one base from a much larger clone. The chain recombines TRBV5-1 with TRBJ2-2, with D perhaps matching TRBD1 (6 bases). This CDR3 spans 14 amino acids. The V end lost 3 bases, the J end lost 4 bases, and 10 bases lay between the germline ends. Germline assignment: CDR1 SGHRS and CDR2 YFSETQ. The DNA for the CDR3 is TGCGCCAGCAGCTGCAGGGGAAGCACCGGGGAGCTGTTTTTT. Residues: CASSCRGSTGELFF.

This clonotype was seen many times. The CDR3 protein is CASSPRLARTDTQYF. The CDR3 coding sequence is TGTGCCAGCAGTCCGAGACTAGCCCGCACAGATACGCAGTATTTT. V and J are TRBV28 and TRBJ2-3, with TRBD2 matching 7 bases. V shed 5 bases, J shed 1 base, and the junction held 6 bases outside the gene matches. The CDR3 extends over 15 amino acids. Germline loops: CDR1 MDHEN, CDR2 SYDVKM.

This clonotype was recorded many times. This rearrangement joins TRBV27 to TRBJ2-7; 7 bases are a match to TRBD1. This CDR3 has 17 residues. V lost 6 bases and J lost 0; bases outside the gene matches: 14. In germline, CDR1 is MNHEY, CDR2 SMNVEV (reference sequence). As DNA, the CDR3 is TGTGCCAGCAGAGGCGATTTCACAGGGGTAAGCTCCTACGAGCAGTACTTC. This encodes CASRGDFTGVSSYEQYF.

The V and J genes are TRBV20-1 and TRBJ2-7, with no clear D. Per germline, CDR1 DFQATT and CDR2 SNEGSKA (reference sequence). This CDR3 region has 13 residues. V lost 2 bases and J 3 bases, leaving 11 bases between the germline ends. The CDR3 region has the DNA TGCAGTGCTAGACTCCCAGCCGGCTACGAGCAGTACTTC. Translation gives CSARLPAGYEQYF.

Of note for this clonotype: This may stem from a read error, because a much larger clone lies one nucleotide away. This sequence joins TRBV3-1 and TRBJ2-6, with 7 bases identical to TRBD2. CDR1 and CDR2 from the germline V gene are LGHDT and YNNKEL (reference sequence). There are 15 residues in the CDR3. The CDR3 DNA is TGTGTCAGCGGGATCGACAGAACTGGGGCCAACGTCCTGACTTTC. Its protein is CVSGIDRTGANVLTF.

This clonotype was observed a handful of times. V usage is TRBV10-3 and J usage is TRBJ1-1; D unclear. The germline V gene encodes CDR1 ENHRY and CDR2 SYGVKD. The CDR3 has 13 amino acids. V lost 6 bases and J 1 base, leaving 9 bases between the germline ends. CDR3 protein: CAIRAEGNTEAFF. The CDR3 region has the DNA TGTGCCATCAGGGCAGAGGGGAACACTGAAGCTTTCTTT.

The CDR3 here is CSAREGGAGWQETQYF. The CDR3 nucleotides are TGCAGTGCTAGAGAAGGCGGCGCGGGGTGGCAAGAGACCCAGTACTTC. The chain carries TRBV20-1 and TRBJ2-5; maybe TRBD2 (6 bases). CDR3 length: 16 amino acids. Germline-derived CDR1 and CDR2 are DFQATT and SNEGSKA (reference sequence). Trimming stripped 0 bases from V and 2 bases from J, with 16 bases between.

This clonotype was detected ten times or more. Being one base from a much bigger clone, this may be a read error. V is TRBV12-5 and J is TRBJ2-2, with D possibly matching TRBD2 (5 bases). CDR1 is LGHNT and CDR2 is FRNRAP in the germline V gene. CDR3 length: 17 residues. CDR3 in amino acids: CASGDLPATLNTGERFF. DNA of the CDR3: TGTGCTAGTGGCGACCTGCCGGCGACACTGAACACCGGGGAGCGGTTTTTT. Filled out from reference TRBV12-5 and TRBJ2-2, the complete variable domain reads DARVTQTPRHKVTEMGQEVTMRCQPILGHNTVFWYRQTMMQGLELLAYFRNRAPLDDSGMPKDRFSAEMPDATLATLKIQPSEPRDSAVYFCASGDLPATLNTGERFFGEGSRLTVL.

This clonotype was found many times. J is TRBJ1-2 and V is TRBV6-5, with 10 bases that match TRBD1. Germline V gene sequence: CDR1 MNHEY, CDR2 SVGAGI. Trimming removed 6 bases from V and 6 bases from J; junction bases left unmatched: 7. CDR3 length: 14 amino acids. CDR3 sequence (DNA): TGTGCCAGCAGCAGGGACAGGGGAACTGATGGCTACACCTTC. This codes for CASSRDRGTDGYTF.

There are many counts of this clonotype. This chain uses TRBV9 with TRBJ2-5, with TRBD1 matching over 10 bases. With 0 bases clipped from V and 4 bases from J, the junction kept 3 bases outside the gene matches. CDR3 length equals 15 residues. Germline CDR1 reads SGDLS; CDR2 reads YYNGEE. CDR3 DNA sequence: TGTGCCAGCAGCGTAGAGACAGGGGGCGGAGAGACCCAGTACTTC. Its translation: CASSVETGGGETQYF. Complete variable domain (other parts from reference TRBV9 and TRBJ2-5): DSGVTQTPKHLITATGQRVTLRCSPRSGDLSVYWYQQSLDQGLQFLIQYYNGEERAKGNILERFSAQQFPDLHSELNLSSLELGDSALYFCASSVETGGGETQYFGPGTRLLVL.

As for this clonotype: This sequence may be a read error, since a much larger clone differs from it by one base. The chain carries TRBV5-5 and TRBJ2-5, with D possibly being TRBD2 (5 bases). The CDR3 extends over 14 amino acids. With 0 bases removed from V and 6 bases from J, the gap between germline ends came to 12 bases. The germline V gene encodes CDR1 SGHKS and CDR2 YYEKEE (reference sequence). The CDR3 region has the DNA TGTGCCAGCAGCTTGGGTGTCCGAGGGCAGACCCAGTACTTC. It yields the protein CASSLGVRGQTQYF. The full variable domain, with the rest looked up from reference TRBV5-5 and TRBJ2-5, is DAGVTQSPTHLIKTRGQQVTLRCSPISGHKSVSWYQQVLGQGPQFIFQYYEKEERGRGNFPDRFSARQFPNYSSELNVNALLLGDSALYLCASSLGVRGQTQYFGPGTRLLVL.

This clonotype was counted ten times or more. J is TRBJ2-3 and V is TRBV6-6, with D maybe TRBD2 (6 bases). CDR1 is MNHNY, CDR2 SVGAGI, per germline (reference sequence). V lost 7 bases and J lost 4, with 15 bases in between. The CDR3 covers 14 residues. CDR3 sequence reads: CASMNGREADTQYF. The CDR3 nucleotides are TGTGCCAGCATGAACGGGAGAGAGGCAGATACGCAGTATTTT.

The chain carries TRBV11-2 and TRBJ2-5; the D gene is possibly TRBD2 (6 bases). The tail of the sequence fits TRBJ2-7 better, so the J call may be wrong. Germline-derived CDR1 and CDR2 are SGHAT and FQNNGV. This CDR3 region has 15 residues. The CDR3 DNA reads TGTGCCAGCAGCCCACTGGGAGGACACTCCGCCGAGCAGTACTTC. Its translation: CASSPLGGHSAEQYF.

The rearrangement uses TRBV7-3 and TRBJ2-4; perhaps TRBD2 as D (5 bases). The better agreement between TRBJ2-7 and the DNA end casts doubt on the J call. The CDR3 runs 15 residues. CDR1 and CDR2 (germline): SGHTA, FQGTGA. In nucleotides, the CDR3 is TGTGCCAGCAGCTTCTATTGGCTGGGAGTCCACGAGCAGTACTTC. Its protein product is CASSFYWLGVHEQYF.

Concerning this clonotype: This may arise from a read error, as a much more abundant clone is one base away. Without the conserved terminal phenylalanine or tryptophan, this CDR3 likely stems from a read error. The CDR3 DNA reads as TGCGCCAGCGGGGCCTCTTCTAACTATGGCTACACCTGC. Its protein product is CASGASSNYGYTC. This chain uses TRBV5-1 with TRBJ1-2; a possible D gene is TRBD1 (5 bases). Trimming cost V 7 bases and J 0 bases, with 10 bases left between them. The CDR3 extends over 13 amino acids. The germline V gene has CDR1 SGHRS and CDR2 YFSETQ.

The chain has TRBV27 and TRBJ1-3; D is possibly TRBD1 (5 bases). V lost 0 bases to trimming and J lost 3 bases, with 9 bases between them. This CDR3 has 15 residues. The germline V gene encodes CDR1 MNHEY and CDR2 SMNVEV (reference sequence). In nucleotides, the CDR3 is TGTGCCAGCAGTTTATCAGGGCAGGGTGGAAACACCATATATTTT. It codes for CASSLSGQGGNTIYF.

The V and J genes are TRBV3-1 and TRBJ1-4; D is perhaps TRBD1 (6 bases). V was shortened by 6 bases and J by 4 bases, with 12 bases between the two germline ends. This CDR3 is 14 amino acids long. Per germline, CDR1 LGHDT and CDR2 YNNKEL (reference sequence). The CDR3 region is CASSYRANNEKLFF. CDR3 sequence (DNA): TGTGCCAGCAGTTACAGGGCGAATAATGAAAAACTGTTTTTT.

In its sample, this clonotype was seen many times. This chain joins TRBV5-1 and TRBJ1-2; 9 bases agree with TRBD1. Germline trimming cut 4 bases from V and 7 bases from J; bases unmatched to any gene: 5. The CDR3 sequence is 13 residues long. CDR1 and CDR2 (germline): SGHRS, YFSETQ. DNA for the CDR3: TGCGCCAGCAGCGAGGACAGGGGACGTGGCTACACCTTC. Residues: CASSEDRGRGYTF.

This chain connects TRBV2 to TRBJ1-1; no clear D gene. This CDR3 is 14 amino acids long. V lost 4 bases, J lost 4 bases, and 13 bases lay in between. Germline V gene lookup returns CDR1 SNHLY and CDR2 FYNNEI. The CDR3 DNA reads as TGTGCCAGCAGTGGGTTTTGGCCAGTCACTGAAGCTTTCTTT. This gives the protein CASSGFWPVTEAFF.

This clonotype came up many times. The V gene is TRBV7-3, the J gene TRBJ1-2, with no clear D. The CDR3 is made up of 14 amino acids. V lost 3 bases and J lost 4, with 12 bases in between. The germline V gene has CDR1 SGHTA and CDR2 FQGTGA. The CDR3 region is CASSLRLYSYGYTF. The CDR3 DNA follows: TGTGCCAGCAGCTTGAGGCTATACAGCTATGGCTACACCTTC.

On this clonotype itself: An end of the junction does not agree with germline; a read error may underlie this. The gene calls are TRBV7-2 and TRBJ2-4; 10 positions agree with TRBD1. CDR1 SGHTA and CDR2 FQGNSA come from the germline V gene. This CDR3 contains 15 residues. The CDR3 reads CANSLVRGQGRGQYF. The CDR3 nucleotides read TGTGCCAACAGCTTAGTAAGGGGACAGGGGAGGGGGCAGTACTTC.

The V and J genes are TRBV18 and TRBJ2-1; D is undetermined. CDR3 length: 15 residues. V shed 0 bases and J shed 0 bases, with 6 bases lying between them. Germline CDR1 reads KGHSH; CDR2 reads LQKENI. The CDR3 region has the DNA TGTGCCAGCTCACCACCAATCCGCTCCTACAATGAGCAGTTCTTC. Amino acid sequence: CASSPPIRSYNEQFF.

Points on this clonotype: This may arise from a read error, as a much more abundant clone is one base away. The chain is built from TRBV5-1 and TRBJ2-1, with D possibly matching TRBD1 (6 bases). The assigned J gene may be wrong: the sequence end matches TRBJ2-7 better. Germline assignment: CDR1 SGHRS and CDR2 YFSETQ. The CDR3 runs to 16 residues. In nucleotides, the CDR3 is TGCGCCAGCAGCCGGACAGCCTCTAGCTCCTACAATGAGCAGTACTTC. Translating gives CASSRTASSSYNEQYF.

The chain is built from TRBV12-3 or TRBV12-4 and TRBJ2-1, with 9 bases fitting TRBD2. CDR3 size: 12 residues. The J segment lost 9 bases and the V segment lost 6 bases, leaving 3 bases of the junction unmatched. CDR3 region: CASSRLAVEQFF. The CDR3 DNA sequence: TGTGCCAGCAGCAGACTAGCGGTTGAGCAGTTCTTC.

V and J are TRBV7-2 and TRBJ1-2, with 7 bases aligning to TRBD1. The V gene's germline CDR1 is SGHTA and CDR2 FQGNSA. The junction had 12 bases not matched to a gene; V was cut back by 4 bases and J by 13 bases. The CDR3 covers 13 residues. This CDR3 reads CASSYPADRFGTF. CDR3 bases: TGTGCCAGCAGCTACCCGGCGGACAGGTTCGGCACCTTC.

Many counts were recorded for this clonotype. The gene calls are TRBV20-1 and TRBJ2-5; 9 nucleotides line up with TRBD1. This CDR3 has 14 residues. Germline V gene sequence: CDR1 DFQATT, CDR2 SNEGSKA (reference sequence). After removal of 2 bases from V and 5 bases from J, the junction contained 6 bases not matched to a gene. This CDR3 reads CSARSMTGGETQYF. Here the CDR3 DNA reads TGCAGTGCTAGATCCATGACAGGGGGTGAGACCCAGTACTTC.